The clone carrying this TCR beta chain occurred a few times. The CDR3 spans 13 residues. Germline lookup yields CDR1 LNHDA and CDR2 SQIVND (reference sequence). Trimming left V 3 bases short and J 6 bases short, with 9 bases between. It was cDNA, reverse transcribed from extracted RNA, that served as the sequencing template. The method was immunoSEQ multiplex PCR; TCRdb's version includes in-frame clones alone and lacks a portion of them. This table holds a few hundred thousand clones, more than 30% found once. The sample is drawn from a study of CD8+ T cells in alopecia areata. Treatment indicated: oral pan-JAK inhibitor, 5-10 mg twice daily. Lesional scalp punch biopsies and peripheral blood were collected from alopecia areata patients.

Sequenced here: CD4+ T cells sorted from blood, sampled at approximately week 34, from a patient treated with tofacitinib. This TCR came from a human donor with alopecia areata. The rearrangement links TRBV19 to TRBJ2-4; D is possibly TRBD2 (6 bases). The CDR3 sequence: CASSIGGTNIQYF. CDR3 DNA sequence: TGTGCCAGTAGTATCGGAGGGACAAACATTCAGTACTTC.